This T cell receptor beta chain was sequenced during a study of OX40 agonist ivuxolimab in advanced cancers. Whole-study context: Hepatocellular carcinoma, melanoma, renal cell or head and neck cancer was diagnosed in the dose-escalation patients. Three patients showed partial responses: one hepatocellular carcinoma and two cutaneous melanoma cases.

General study findings and limits: Average numbers of expanded clones were greater in CD8+ T cells than in CD4+. No antigen was identified for the clonally expanded peripheral T cells.

The CDR3 is 16 residues long. Per germline, CDR1 SGDLS and CDR2 YYNGEE. V was clipped by 0 bases and J by 5 bases, with 18 bases between them. Worth noting for this clone: The target antigen is unknown.

The table came from immunoSEQ multiplex PCR; TCRdb's copy has only in-frame clones and leaves some out. In the table there are around 40,000 clones, roughly 90% of which are singletons. This clonotype was obtained from an adult with an advanced solid tumor such as melanoma, head and neck, liver or kidney cancer. Sequencing used CD4+ or CD8+ T cells sorted from blood, obtained in a trial of the OX40 agonist ivuxolimab. The chain uses TRBV9 and TRBJ2-7; D is perhaps TRBD1 or TRBD2 (5 bases each). DNA for the CDR3: TGTGCCAGCAGCGTAGAGGGGACGGGTATGATCCACGAGCAGTACTTC. This sequence encodes CASSVEGTGMIHEQYF. Full variable domain (outside the CDR3, taken from reference TRBV9 and TRBJ2-7): DSGVTQTPKHLITATGQRVTLRCSPRSGDLSVYWYQQSLDQGLQFLIQYYNGEERAKGNILERFSAQQFPDLHSELNLSSLELGDSALYFCASSVEGTGMIHEQYFGPGTRLTVT.